This is a list of T cell receptor beta chains from one sample in a study of T cells after posttransplantation cyclophosphamide. Measured with immunoSEQ multiplex PCR; TCRdb has only the in-frame clones, and not every one. The table lists about 3,600 clones, roughly 65% of them singletons. What was sequenced was memory CD8+ T cells sorted from blood. The receptors originated from a man aged 50-59 years. The CDR3 runs from the conserved cysteine through the conserved F or W. The D gene is left open where the match is weak. Rows may omit the clone size; those that give it use once, few, many or a size class.

d_gene,v_gene,abundance,j_gene,CDR3nt,CDR3aa
.,TRBV4-1,few,TRBJ2-3,TGCGCCAGCAGACGACAGTCAAGCACAGATACGCAGTATTTT,CASRRQSSTDTQYF
.,TRBV4-3,.,TRBJ1-6,TGCGCCAGCAGCCAAGGCCTCGGCGGGAGCTCCTATAATTCACCCCTCCACTTT,CASSQGLGGSSYNSPLHF
.,TRBV5-4,few,TRBJ2-7,TGTGCCAGCAGCTTGGTTGGGGGGTACGAGCAGTACTTC,CASSLVGGYEQYF
.,TRBV28,.,TRBJ2-1,TGTGCCAGCAGTTTTACGGGGGTAGGGAATGAGCAGTTCTTC,CASSFTGVGNEQFF
.,TRBV30,.,TRBJ2-5,TGTGCCTGGAGTCCCTACCAAGAGACCCAGTACTTC,CAWSPYQETQYF
.,TRBV6-6,few,TRBJ1-1,TGTGCCAGCAGCCCCTCACCGCGGGTGAACACTGAAGCTTTCTTT,CASSPSPRVNTEAFF
TRBD1,TRBV5-6,.,TRBJ2-1,TGTGCCAGCAGCTGGGTAACAGGGGTTTCTGAGCAGTTCTTC,CASSWVTGVSEQFF
TRBD1,TRBV2,.,TRBJ2-5,TGTGCCAGCAGTTCCGGGACAGGGGGCCAAGAGACCCAGTACTTC,CASSSGTGGQETQYF
TRBD1,TRBV29-1,.,TRBJ2-7,TGCAGCGTAAAAATCCCGGACAGGCGCAGCGAGCAGTACTTC,CSVKIPDRRSEQYF
TRBD2,TRBV9,.,TRBJ2-1,TGTGCCAGCAACCCATCTAGCGGGGGGGCAAGTGAGCAGTTCTTC,CASNPSSGGASEQFF
TRBD2,TRBV6-7,.,TRBJ2-1,TGTGCCAGCAGCTTCGGGGGGGGCCCCCAGAGCTCCTACAATGAGCAGTTCTTC,CASSFGGGPQSSYNEQFF
.,TRBV28,.,TRBJ1-4,TGTGCCAGCAGTTTGATGGCGGAGGAAGGAATCAAAAAACTGTTTTTT,CASSLMAEEGIKKLFF
TRBD1,TRBV27,.,TRBJ2-5,TGTGCCAGCACCCCGATGGCTGGGACAGGGGGAATTGAGCAGTACTTC,CASTPMAGTGGIEQYF
.,TRBV30,.,TRBJ2-3,TGTGCCTGGAGTGTACTCGCAGATACGCAGTATTTT,CAWSVLADTQYF
TRBD1,TRBV7-8,.,TRBJ2-7,TGTGCCAGCAGCTTACTTGGACAGGGGGCGGGCGAGCAGTACTTC,CASSLLGQGAGEQYF
.,TRBV7-9,.,TRBJ1-2,TGTGCCAGCAGCTTAAACAGCCACTATGGCTACACCTTC,CASSLNSHYGYTF
TRBD2,TRBV13,.,TRBJ2-7,TGTGCCAGCAGCTCCTGGACTAGTCTTAACGAGCAGTACTTC,CASSSWTSLNEQYF
TRBD1,TRBV28,.,TRBJ1-3,TGTGCCAGCAAAACAGGGGTCCCTAAGAACACCATATATTTT,CASKTGVPKNTIYF
.,TRBV7-8,.,TRBJ1-2,TGTGCCAGCAGCCCTTGGACGGGGTATGGCTACACCTTC,CASSPWTGYGYTF
.,TRBV7-8,.,TRBJ2-1,TGTGCCAGCAGCATCGTGCCGGGCAATGAGCAGTTCTTC,CASSIVPGNEQFF
TRBD1,TRBV28,.,TRBJ1-2,TGTGCCAGCAGTCCCGGGACAGGAACAGGAAGAGGGAACTATGGCTACACCTTC,CASSPGTGTGRGNYGYTF
.,TRBV7-9,.,TRBJ2-2,TGTGCCAGCAGCTTATTGCTCGGGAACACCGGGGAGCTGTTTTTT,CASSLLLGNTGELFF
.,TRBV29-1,once,TRBJ1-3,TGCAGCGTTGGGGGGGGAGCTGGAAACACCATATATTTT,CSVGGGAGNTIYF
TRBD1,TRBV27,few,TRBJ2-1,TGTGCCAGCAGTCCTTACGGGACAGGAACGAACAATGAGCAGTTCTTC,CASSPYGTGTNNEQFF
TRBD2,TRBV5-1,.,TRBJ2-7,TGCGCCAGCAGCTTGCCTAGCGGGGCCTACGAGCAGTACTTC,CASSLPSGAYEQYF
.,TRBV4-1,.,TRBJ1-2,TGCGCCAGCAGCCAAGATCCTGGGGGGGCTGGCCTAAATGGCTACACCTTC,CASSQDPGGAGLNGYTF
.,TRBV28,few,TRBJ1-3,TGTGCCAGCAGCCCTATACAGGAAAACTCTGGAAACACCATATATTTT,CASSPIQENSGNTIYF
TRBD1,TRBV13,.,TRBJ1-1,TGTGCCAGCAGCTTGGGGACAGGGTGGACCACTGAAGCTTTCTTT,CASSLGTGWTTEAFF
TRBD2,TRBV13,.,TRBJ2-1,TGTGCCAGCAGCTTATCGGGGGGTTACTACAATGAGCAGTTCTTC,CASSLSGGYYNEQFF
TRBD2,TRBV29-1,few,TRBJ2-3,TGCAGCCTTGGGGGGGTCGGTACAGATACGCAGTATTTT,CSLGGVGTDTQYF
.,TRBV4-2,.,TRBJ2-7,TGTGCCAGCAGCCATGAAAAGACAGCCGGTTACGAGCAGTACTTC,CASSHEKTAGYEQYF
.,TRBV4-1,.,TRBJ2-3,TGCGCCAGCAGCCAAGAGTCGTCCCTAGATACGCAGTATTTT,CASSQESSLDTQYF
.,TRBV4-3,medium-sized,TRBJ1-1,TGCGCCAGCAGCCAAGTGCTATACGATGAAGCTTTCTTT,CASSQVLYDEAFF
TRBD1,TRBV7-6,.,TRBJ2-7,TGTGCCAGCAGCCCCGGGACAGGGAACTACGAGCAGTACTTC,CASSPGTGNYEQYF
.,TRBV11-2,.,TRBJ2-4,TGTGCCAGCAGCTCCAACCAGGCAAGGAACATTCAGTACTTC,CASSSNQARNIQYF
TRBD2,TRBV6-4,once,TRBJ2-5,TGTGCCAGCAGTGACCCCCGGGGGGTAGAGACCCAGTACTTC,CASSDPRGVETQYF
TRBD1,TRBV7-9,.,TRBJ1-2,TGTGCCAGCAGTTTCACAGGGGGCAATGGCTACACCTTC,CASSFTGGNGYTF
.,TRBV19,.,TRBJ2-1,TGTGCCAGTAGTATAGTGGGAGGACTAACGGGTGAGCAGTTCTTC,CASSIVGGLTGEQFF
TRBD2,TRBV9,.,TRBJ2-3,TGTGCCAGCAGCGTAGACGGGGGGGCGGTAGATACGCAGTATTTT,CASSVDGGAVDTQYF
TRBD1,TRBV5-4,.,TRBJ1-2,TGTGCCAGCAGTTTGGGACAGCTCCCCTATGGCTACACCTTC,CASSLGQLPYGYTF
.,TRBV6-1,few,TRBJ1-1,TGTGCCAGCAGTGAGGGGACAACCGGGACCAGAGCTTTCTTT,CASSEGTTGTRAFF
.,TRBV9,.,TRBJ2-1,TGTGCCAGCAGCGCCTATATTAGCCACAATGAGCAGTTCTTC,CASSAYISHNEQFF
TRBD2,TRBV9,once,TRBJ2-3,TGTGCCAGCGGGGGGGGGACTTCGGTATCATCCGATACGCAGTATTTT,CASGGGTSVSSDTQYF
TRBD2,TRBV29-1,.,TRBJ2-1,TGCAGCGTTGATTTTGGGACTAGCACAAACAGTGAGCAGTTCTTC,CSVDFGTSTNSEQFF
.,TRBV4-3,.,TRBJ2-7,TGCGCCAGCAGCCAAGAGGCCTCGACAGTTTACGAGCAGTACTTC,CASSQEASTVYEQYF
TRBD2,TRBV7-9,.,TRBJ2-5,TGTGCCAGCAGCTTAGAAAGACTAGCGGGAGCCCGGGCCCAGTACTTC,CASSLERLAGARAQYF
.,TRBV18,few,TRBJ1-1,TGTGCCAGCTCACCAGGGGCATCACTCACTGAAGCTTTCTTT,CASSPGASLTEAFF
.,TRBV27,.,TRBJ2-1,TGTGCCAGCAGTCACACGGAGTTCCCCTACAATGAGCAGTTCTTC,CASSHTEFPYNEQFF
TRBD2,TRBV27,once,TRBJ2-1,TGTGCCAGCAGTTTAAAAGCGGGAGAGGTCTTCAATGAGCAGTTCTTC,CASSLKAGEVFNEQFF
TRBD2,TRBV7-3,few,TRBJ2-3,TGTGCCAGCAGCCAGTACGGACTAGTCACAGATACGCAGTATTTT,CASSQYGLVTDTQYF
TRBD1,TRBV4-2,.,TRBJ1-1,TGTGCCAGCAGCCAAGTGGCCGACGGGACAGGGGATTTTGGAGCTTTCTTT,CASSQVADGTGDFGAFF
TRBD1,TRBV5-6,.,TRBJ1-4,TGTGCCAGCAGCTACCGGACAGGGGCCGAAAAACTGTTTTTT,CASSYRTGAEKLFF
TRBD2,TRBV6-1,.,TRBJ2-5,TGTGCCAGCAGTGGATTAGCGGGAGTGGGGGGAGAGACCCAGTACTTC,CASSGLAGVGGETQYF
TRBD2,TRBV5-6,.,TRBJ2-3,TGTGCCAGCAGCTTAGGACTAGCGGGAAAGTTTGATACGCAGTATTTT,CASSLGLAGKFDTQYF
.,TRBV7-9,.,TRBJ2-7,TGTGCCAGCAGCTTTCCCCCCCCTTCCTACGAGCAGTACTTC,CASSFPPPSYEQYF
.,TRBV7-7,.,TRBJ2-2,TGTGCTAGCAGCTTAAGAGTTGGAGACACCGGGGAGCTGTTTTTT,CASSLRVGDTGELFF
.,TRBV4-3,.,TRBJ1-1,TGCGCCAGCAGCCAAGATGCCGGGGAGATCAACACTGAAGCTTTCTTT,CASSQDAGEINTEAFF
.,TRBV4-2,few,TRBJ1-5,TGTGCCAGCAGCCAAGAAGAAGGACAGCTCAATCAGCCCCAGCATTTT,CASSQEEGQLNQPQHF
.,TRBV27,.,TRBJ1-2,TGTGCCAGCAGTTTATCTCACAGGGACCGCTATGGCTACACCTTC,CASSLSHRDRYGYTF